This T cell receptor (beta chain) was retrieved from a study of shared clonotypes between healthy human individuals. Produced via immunoSEQ multiplex PCR; TCRdb's table is partial and in-frame only. The sample consists of approximately 720,000 clones, about two thirds of them appearing once. The count of this clone is one. This TCR was recovered from a woman between 25 and 40 years old in good health. Sequenced input: memory CD4+ T cells sorted from blood. Subset in this sample: CD45RA-negative fraction.

The CDR3 DNA reads TGTGCCAGCAGCCCTCGAACTAGGGGGGATACGCAGTATTTT. This codes for CASSPRTRGDTQYF. The rearrangement uses TRBV9 and TRBJ2-3, with D possibly being TRBD1 (6 bases). Trimming took 4 bases from V and 6 from J, leaving 15 bases between them. The CDR3 covers 14 residues. Looked up from germline, CDR1 is SGDLS and CDR2 is YYNGEE.